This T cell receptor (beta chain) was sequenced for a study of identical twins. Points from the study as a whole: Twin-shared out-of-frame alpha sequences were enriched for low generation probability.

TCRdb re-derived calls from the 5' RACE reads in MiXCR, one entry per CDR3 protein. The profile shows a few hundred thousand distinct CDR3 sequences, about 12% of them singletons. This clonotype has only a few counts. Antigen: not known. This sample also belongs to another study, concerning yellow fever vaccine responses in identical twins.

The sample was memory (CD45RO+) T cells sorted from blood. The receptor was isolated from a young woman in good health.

CDR3 sequence: CASSREVSGGRDEQFF. CDR3 DNA sequence: TGTGCCAGCAGCCGGGAGGTCTCGGGGGGCAGGGATGAGCAGTTCTTC. This chain connects TRBV4-2 to TRBJ2-1; a possible D gene is TRBD2 (7 bases). Germline CDR1 is LGHNA and CDR2 is YNFKEQ. V shed 4 bases and J shed 8 bases, with 21 bases lying between them. The CDR3 is 16 amino acids.